This T cell receptor beta chain was retrieved from a study of cytomegalovirus exposure and HLA in healthy donors. Study context: Out of 350 to 400 genotyped donors, about 81% belonged to the Caucasian-associated ancestry cluster.

Comment on this clone: Antigen unknown.

General study results and limits: Later analysis showed TCR association rates varying by HLA locus, highest for DRB1 and lowest for HLA-C. Immune exposure information available was restricted to CMV serostatus. Most TCR sequences proved rare, with some public TCRs found in many donors.

The PCR was carried out with 60 Vbeta primers and 13 Jbeta primers. This table comes from immunoSEQ multiplex PCR, and its TCRdb copy is limited to in-frame clones, with some not included. The sample includes approximately 93,000 clones, roughly 83% of them seen just once. V was clipped by 4 bases and J by 3 bases, with 11 bases between them. Germline V gives CDR1 SGHNT, CDR2 YYREEE (reference sequence). The CDR3 covers 15 residues. Material: PBMCs. This clonotype was obtained from a male donor in good health and CMV-seropositive. The J gene is TRBJ1-6, the V gene TRBV5-4, with D perhaps TRBD1 (5 bases). Here the CDR3 reads CASSPGGGYNSPLHF. The CDR3 DNA is TGTGCCAGCAGCCCGGGGGGGGGCTATAATTCACCCCTCCACTTT.